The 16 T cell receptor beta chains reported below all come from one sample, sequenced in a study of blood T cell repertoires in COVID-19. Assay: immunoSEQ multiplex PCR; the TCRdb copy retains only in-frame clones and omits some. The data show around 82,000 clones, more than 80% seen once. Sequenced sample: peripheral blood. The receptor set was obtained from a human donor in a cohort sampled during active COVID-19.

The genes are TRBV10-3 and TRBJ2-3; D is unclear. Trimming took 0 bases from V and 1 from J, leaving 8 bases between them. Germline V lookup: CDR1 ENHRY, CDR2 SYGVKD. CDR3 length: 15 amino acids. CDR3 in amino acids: CAISESETGTDTQYF. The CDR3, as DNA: TGTGCCATCAGTGAGTCTGAAACTGGCACAGATACGCAGTATTTT.

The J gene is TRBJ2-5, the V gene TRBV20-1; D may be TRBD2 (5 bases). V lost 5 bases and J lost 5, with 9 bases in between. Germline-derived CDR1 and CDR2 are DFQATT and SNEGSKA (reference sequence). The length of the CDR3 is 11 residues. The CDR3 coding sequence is TGCAGTGCTGTCGGCGGGGAGACCCAGTACTTC. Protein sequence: CSAVGGETQYF.

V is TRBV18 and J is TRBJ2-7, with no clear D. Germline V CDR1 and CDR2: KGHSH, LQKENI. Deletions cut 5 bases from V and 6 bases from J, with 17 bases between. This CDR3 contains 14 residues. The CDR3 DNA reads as TGTGCCAGCTCAGTCCCTAACTCCCCTCGCGAGCAGTACTTC. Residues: CASSVPNSPREQYF.

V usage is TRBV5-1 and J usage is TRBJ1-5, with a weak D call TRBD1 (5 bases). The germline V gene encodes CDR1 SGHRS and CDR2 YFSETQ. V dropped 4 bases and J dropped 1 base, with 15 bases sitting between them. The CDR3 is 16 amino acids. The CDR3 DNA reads TGCGCCAGCAGCCCGGGACTCCGAGGGAGCAATCAGCCCCAGCATTTT. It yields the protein CASSPGLRGSNQPQHF.

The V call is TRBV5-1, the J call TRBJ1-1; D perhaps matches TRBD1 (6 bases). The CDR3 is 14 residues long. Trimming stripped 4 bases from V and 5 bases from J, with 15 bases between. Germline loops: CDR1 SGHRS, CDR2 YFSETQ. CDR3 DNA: TGCGCCAGCAGCATCCGGGACATGGGTACTGAAGCTTTCTTT. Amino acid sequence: CASSIRDMGTEAFF.

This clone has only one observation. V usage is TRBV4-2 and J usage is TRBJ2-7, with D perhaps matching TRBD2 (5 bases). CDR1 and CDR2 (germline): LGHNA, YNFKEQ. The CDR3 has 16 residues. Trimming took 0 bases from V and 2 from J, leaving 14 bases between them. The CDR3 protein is CASSQDASLAPYEQYF. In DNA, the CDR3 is TGTGCCAGCAGCCAAGATGCGAGTCTAGCCCCCTACGAGCAGTACTTC.

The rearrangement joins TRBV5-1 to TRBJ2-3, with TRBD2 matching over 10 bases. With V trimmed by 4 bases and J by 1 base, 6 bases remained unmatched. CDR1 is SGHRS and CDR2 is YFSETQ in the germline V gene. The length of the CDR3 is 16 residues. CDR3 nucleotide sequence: TGCGCCAGCAGCCTCACTAGCGGGGCCCGCACAGATACGCAGTATTTT. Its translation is CASSLTSGARTDTQYF.

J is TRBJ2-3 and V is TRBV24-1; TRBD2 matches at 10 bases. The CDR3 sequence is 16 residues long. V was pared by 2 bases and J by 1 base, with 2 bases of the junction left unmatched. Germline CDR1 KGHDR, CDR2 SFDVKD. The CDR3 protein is CATSDSLAGGTDTQYF. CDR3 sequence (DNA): TGTGCCACCAGTGATTCCCTAGCGGGGGGCACAGATACGCAGTATTTT.

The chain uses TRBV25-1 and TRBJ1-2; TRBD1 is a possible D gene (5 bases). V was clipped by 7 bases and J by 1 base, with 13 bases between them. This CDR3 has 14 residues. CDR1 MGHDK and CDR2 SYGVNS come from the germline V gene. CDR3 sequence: CASMRDGDNYGYTF. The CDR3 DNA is TGTGCCAGCATGCGGGACGGGGATAACTATGGCTACACCTTC.

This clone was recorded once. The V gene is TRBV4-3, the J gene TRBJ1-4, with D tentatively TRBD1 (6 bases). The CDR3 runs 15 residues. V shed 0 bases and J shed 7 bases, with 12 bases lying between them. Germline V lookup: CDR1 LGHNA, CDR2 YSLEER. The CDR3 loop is CASSQDRGAGEKLFF. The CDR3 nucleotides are TGCGCCAGCAGCCAAGATCGGGGGGCTGGTGAAAAACTGTTTTTT.

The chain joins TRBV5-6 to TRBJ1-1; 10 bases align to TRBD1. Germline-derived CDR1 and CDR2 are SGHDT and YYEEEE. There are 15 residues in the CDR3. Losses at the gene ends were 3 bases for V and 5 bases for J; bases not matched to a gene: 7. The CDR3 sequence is CASSSGTGVGTEAFF. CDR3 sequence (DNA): TGTGCCAGCAGCTCCGGGACAGGGGTGGGGACTGAAGCTTTCTTT.

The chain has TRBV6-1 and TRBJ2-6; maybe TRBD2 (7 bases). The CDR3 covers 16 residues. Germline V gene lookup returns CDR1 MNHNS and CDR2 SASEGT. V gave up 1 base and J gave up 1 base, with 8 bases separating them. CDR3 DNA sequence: TGTGCCAGCAGTGAAGAGGGGGGGTCTGGGGCCAACGTCCTGACTTTC. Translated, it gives CASSEEGGSGANVLTF.

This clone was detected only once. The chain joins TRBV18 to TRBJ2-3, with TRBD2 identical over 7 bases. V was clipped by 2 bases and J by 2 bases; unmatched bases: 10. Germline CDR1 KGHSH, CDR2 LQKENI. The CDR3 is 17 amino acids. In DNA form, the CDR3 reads TGTGCCAGCTCACCAGGGAGGAGACTAGCTAACACAGATACGCAGTATTTT. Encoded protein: CASSPGRRLANTDTQYF.

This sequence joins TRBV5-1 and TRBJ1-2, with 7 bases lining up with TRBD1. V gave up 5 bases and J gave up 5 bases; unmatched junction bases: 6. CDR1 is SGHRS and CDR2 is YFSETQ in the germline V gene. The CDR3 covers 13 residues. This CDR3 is CASRQGTAYGYTF. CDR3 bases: TGCGCCAGCAGACAAGGGACAGCGTATGGCTACACCTTC.

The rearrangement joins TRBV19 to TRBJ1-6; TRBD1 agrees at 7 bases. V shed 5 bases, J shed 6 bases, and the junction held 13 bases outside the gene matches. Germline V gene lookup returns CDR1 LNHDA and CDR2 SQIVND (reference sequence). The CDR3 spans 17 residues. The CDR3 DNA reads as TGTGCCAGTAGTTTCCTGGGACAGTTAGGGTCTAATTCACCCCTCCACTTT. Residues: CASSFLGQLGSNSPLHF.

The CDR3 spells CSASKDRGTGANVLTF. Here the CDR3 DNA reads TGCAGTGCTAGTAAAGACAGGGGGACCGGGGCCAACGTCCTGACTTTC. The chain carries TRBV20-1 and TRBJ2-6; TRBD1 matches 9 bases. V shed 3 bases, J shed 4 bases, and the junction held 7 bases outside the gene matches. Germline V gene lookup returns CDR1 DFQATT and CDR2 SNEGSKA (reference sequence). The CDR3 has 16 amino acids.